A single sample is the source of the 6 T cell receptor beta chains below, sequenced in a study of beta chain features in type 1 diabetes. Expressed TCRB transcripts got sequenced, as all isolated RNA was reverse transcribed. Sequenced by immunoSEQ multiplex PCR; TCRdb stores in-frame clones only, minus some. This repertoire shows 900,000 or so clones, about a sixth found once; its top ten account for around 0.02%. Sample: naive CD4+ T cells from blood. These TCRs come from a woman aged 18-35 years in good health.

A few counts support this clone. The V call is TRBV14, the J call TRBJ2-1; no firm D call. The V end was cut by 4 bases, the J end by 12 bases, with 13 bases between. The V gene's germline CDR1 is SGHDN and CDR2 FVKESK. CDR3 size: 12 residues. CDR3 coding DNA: TGTGCCAGCAGCCTTAATAGGGCCGGGCAGTTCTTC. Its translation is CASSLNRAGQFF. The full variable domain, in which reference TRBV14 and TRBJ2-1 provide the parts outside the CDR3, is EAGVTQFPSHSVIEKGQTVTLRCDPISGHDNLYWYRRVMGKEIKFLLHFVKESKQDESGMPNNRFLAERTGGTYSTLKVQPAELEDSGVYFCASSLNRAGQFFGPGTRLTVL.

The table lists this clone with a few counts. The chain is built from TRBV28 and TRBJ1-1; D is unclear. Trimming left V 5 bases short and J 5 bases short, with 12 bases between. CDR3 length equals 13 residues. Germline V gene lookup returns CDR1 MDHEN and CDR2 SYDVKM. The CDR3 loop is CASSRVARTEAFF. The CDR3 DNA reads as TGTGCCAGCAGTAGGGTGGCAAGAACTGAAGCTTTCTTT.

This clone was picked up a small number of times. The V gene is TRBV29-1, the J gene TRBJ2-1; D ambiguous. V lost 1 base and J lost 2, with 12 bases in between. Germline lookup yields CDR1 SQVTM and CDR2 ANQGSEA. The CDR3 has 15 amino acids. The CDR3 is CSVEGGSLPYNEQFF. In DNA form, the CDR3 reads TGCAGCGTTGAAGGGGGTAGCCTTCCCTACAATGAGCAGTTCTTC.

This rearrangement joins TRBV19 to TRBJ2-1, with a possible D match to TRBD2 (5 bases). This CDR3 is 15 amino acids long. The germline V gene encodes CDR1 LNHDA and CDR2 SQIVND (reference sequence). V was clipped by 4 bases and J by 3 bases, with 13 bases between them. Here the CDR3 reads CASSTATTNYNEQFF. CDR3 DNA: TGTGCCAGTAGTACCGCGACTACCAACTACAATGAGCAGTTCTTC. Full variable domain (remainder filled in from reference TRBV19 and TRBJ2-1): DGGITQSPKYLFRKEGQNVTLSCEQNLNHDAMYWYRQDPGQGLRLIYYSQIVNDFQKGDIAEGYSVSREKKESFPLTVTSAQKNPTAFYLCASSTATTNYNEQFFGPGTRLTVL.

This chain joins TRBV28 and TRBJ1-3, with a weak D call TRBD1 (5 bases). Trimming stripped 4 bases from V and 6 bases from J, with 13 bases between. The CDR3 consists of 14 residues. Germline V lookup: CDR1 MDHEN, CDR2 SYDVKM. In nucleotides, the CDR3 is TGTGCCAGCAGTTCTCGCCAGGGAGTAAACACCATATATTTT. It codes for CASSSRQGVNTIYF.

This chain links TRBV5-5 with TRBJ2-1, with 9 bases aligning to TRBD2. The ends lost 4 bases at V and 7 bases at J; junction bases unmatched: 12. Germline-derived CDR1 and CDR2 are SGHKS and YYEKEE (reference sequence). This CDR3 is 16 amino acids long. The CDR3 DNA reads TGTGCCAGCAGCCACTTTTGGCGGGAGGGGCTAAATGAGCAGTTCTTC. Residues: CASSHFWREGLNEQFF.